Detailed here is one T cell receptor beta chain. Its cognate antigen is unknown. Germline-derived CDR1 and CDR2 are SGHRS and YFSETQ. The CDR3 is made up of 17 amino acids. V was pared by 1 base and J by 0 bases, with 16 bases between. This record belongs to a study of T cell responses to AZD1222 COVID-19 vaccine. Profiling relied on immunoSEQ multiplex PCR, and the TCRdb table lists in-frame clones only, not all of them. The table lists about 90,000 clones, 91% of them singletons. Study-level findings and limits: Possibly, clonal diversity was underestimated; donors were largely white British and included more females. Unmutated regions of variants are reportedly targeted by nearly half of spike-specific TCRs.

The material sequenced was peripheral blood, taken on day 0 of MenACWY control vaccination. The rearrangement links TRBV5-1 to TRBJ1-1; D not certain. The receptor was derived from an adult in good health. The CDR3 reads CASSLRRGLDMNTEAFF. CDR3 DNA sequence: TGCGCCAGCAGCTTGAGACGCGGGCTGGATATGAACACTGAAGCTTTCTTT.